This T cell receptor (beta chain) is from a study of T cell repertoires in cytomegalovirus infection. The wider study: Both CMV infection and a matching HLA type were indicated by public TCR beta signatures.

Ten or more counts support this clonotype. TCRdb redid the calling of the reads with MiXCR, one entry per CDR3 protein. Among 490,000 or so distinct CDR3 sequences listed, about 11% were seen once. The sequencing input was PBMCs. This sequence was found in a human donor in good health (CMV status not recorded). Some clones in this sample may be carry-over from other donors' samples.

The CDR3 protein is CASSYPPGAGDTQYF. As DNA, the CDR3 is TGTGCCAGCAGCTACCCCCCCGGAGCGGGAGATACGCAGTATTTT. The genes are TRBV12-3 or TRBV12-4 and TRBJ2-3, with TRBD2 as a possible D gene (6 bases). The CDR3 spans 15 residues. Trimming took off 6 bases at V and 5 bases at J, with 18 bases between the two ends.